These 31 T cell receptor beta chains came from one sample sequenced in a study of blood T cell repertoires in COVID-19. The data were produced by immunoSEQ multiplex PCR, yet TCRdb's version contains in-frame clones alone and is incomplete. The sample holds approximately 11,000 clones, almost 85% seen once. Sequencing was done on a sample of peripheral blood. The receptors originated from a middle-aged man with active COVID-19.

The genes are TRBV5-3 and TRBJ2-5; 7 positions match TRBD1. TRBV5-3 carries the ORF label, with uncertain function. The CDR3 has 18 residues. Unmatched junction bases numbered 14, after V lost 1 base and J lost 2 bases. The CDR3 here is CARSLLTAPGTEQETQYF. CDR3 bases: TGTGCCAGAAGCTTGTTAACGGCCCCCGGGACAGAGCAAGAGACCCAGTACTTC.

This chain connects TRBV4-1 to TRBJ2-2; D is ambiguous. Looked up from germline, CDR1 is MGHRA and CDR2 is YSYEKL. The length of the CDR3 is 11 residues. Trimming took off 8 bases at V and 5 bases at J, with 6 bases between the two ends. In DNA, the CDR3 is TGCGCCAGCTCCGGGACCGGGGAGCTGTTTTTT. It is translated as CASSGTGELFF.

DNA for the CDR3: TGTGCCAGCAGTTACTCCGCCGGACAGATGAACTACGAGCAGTACTTC. Protein: CASSYSAGQMNYEQYF. V is TRBV6-5 and J is TRBJ2-7; D perhaps matches TRBD1 (6 bases). Germline assignment: CDR1 MNHEY and CDR2 SVGAGI. The V end was cut by 0 bases, the J end by 3 bases, with 15 bases between. The CDR3 totals 16 residues.

The chain recombines TRBV4-2 with TRBJ2-7; no clear D. Trimming removed 1 base from V and 2 bases from J, with 9 bases in between. Germline values: CDR1 LGHNA, CDR2 YNFKEQ. CDR3 length: 14 residues. The CDR3 DNA is TGTGCCAGCAGCCAAGGTGAAACAACCTACGAGCAGTACTTC. This gives the protein CASSQGETTYEQYF.

The rearrangement uses TRBV7-9 and TRBJ1-4; 7 bases align to TRBD1. This CDR3 is 15 amino acids long. Per the germline V gene, CDR1 is SEHNR and CDR2 is FQNEAQ (reference sequence). V shed 5 bases and J 6 bases; nucleotides not matched to a gene: 9. The CDR3: CASSPPTGLDEKLFF. The CDR3 DNA reads TGTGCCAGCAGCCCGCCGACAGGGCTAGATGAAAAACTGTTTTTT.

The chain links TRBV24-1 to TRBJ2-2, with TRBD1 as a possible D gene (6 bases). Trimming took off 3 bases at V and 3 bases at J, with 16 bases between the two ends. CDR3 length: 17 residues. The V gene's germline CDR1 is KGHDR and CDR2 SFDVKD. CDR3 loop: CATSDHLRGEDTGELFF. The CDR3 DNA sequence: TGTGCCACCAGTGATCACCTCAGGGGTGAGGACACCGGGGAGCTGTTTTTT.

CDR3: CASSRQGVGNQPQHF. Written as DNA, the CDR3 is TGTGCCAGCAGTCGACAGGGTGTGGGCAATCAGCCCCAGCATTTT. The V and J genes are TRBV2 and TRBJ1-5, with TRBD1 matching over 7 bases. CDR3 length equals 15 residues. V dropped 5 bases and J dropped 2; count of bases not matched to a gene: 6. The germline CDR1 and CDR2 sequences are SNHLY and FYNNEI.

V usage is TRBV25-1 and J usage is TRBJ1-1; TRBD1 is a possible D gene (6 bases). The CDR3 runs to 17 residues. The V gene lost 1 base and the J gene lost 0 bases, with 15 bases spanning the gap. The V gene's germline CDR1 is MGHDK and CDR2 SYGVNS. As DNA, the CDR3 is TGTGCCAGCAGTGAATTCGAGACCGGGACATTGAACACTGAAGCTTTCTTT. This gives the protein CASSEFETGTLNTEAFF. Full variable domain (remainder filled in from reference TRBV25-1 and TRBJ1-1): EADIYQTPRYLVIGTGKKITLECSQTMGHDKMYWYQQDPGMELHLIHYSYGVNSTEKGDLSSESTVSRIRTEHFPLTLESARPSHTSQYLCASSEFETGTLNTEAFFGQGTRLTVV.

The CDR3 spells CSVEGTGGEDTQYF. CDR3 sequence (DNA): TGCAGCGTTGAAGGGACAGGGGGCGAGGATACGCAGTATTTT. The chain has TRBV29-1 and TRBJ2-3, with 11 bases matching TRBD1. J lost 6 bases, V lost 1 base, and 3 bases had no gene match. The CDR3 runs 14 residues. Germline CDR1 is SQVTM and CDR2 is ANQGSEA.

The chain links TRBV7-6 to TRBJ2-2; TRBD2 matches at 11 bases. V shed 5 bases and J 2 bases; nucleotides not matched to a gene: 19. This CDR3 has 21 amino acids. CDR1 and CDR2 from the germline V gene are SGHVS and FNYEAQ. The CDR3 here is CASSLPKTRGGLADNTGELFF. In DNA form, the CDR3 reads TGTGCCAGCAGCCTCCCAAAAACCCGGGGGGGACTAGCGGATAACACCGGGGAGCTGTTTTTT.

The V gene is TRBV2, the J gene TRBJ2-2, with 9 bases matching TRBD2. This CDR3 contains 18 residues. From germline, CDR1 is SNHLY and CDR2 FYNNEI. Trimming removed 7 bases from V and 2 bases from J; junction bases left unmatched: 14. The CDR3 loop is CASTYLIRLAENTGELFF. In DNA form, the CDR3 reads TGTGCCAGCACGTATCTCATCCGACTAGCGGAAAACACCGGGGAGCTGTTTTTT. The full variable domain, its missing parts supplied by reference TRBV2 and TRBJ2-2, is EPEVTQTPSHQVTQMGQEVILRCVPISNHLYFYWYRQILGQKVEFLVSFYNNEISEKSEIFDDQFSVERPDGSNFTLKIRSTKLEDSAMYFCASTYLIRLAENTGELFFGEGSRLTVL.

The V gene is TRBV9, the J gene TRBJ2-3; maybe TRBD1 (6 bases). The ends were cut back, 3 bases at V and 6 bases at J, with 11 bases in the middle. In germline, CDR1 is SGDLS, CDR2 YYNGEE. The CDR3 is 13 amino acids. This CDR3 is CASSALRGDTQYF. CDR3 DNA sequence: TGTGCCAGCAGCGCCCTCAGGGGCGATACGCAGTATTTT.

CDR3 in DNA: TGTGCCAGCAGCTTCTCCGGGACTCCGAACACTGAAGCTTTCTTT. Amino acid sequence: CASSFSGTPNTEAFF. This chain connects TRBV7-3 to TRBJ1-1; perhaps TRBD1 as D (5 bases). The CDR3 has 15 residues. Germline CDR1 and CDR2: SGHTA and FQGTGA. Trimming left V 3 bases short and J 1 base short, with 12 bases between.

V usage is TRBV29-1 and J usage is TRBJ1-1; D gene unclear. The CDR3 runs 13 residues. V lost 4 bases to trimming and J lost 6 bases, with 15 bases between them. CDR1 is SQVTM, CDR2 ANQGSEA, per germline. CDR3: CSVGVGRGSEAFF. Here the CDR3 DNA reads TGCAGCGTTGGGGTAGGGAGAGGCTCTGAAGCTTTCTTT.

This chain connects TRBV5-4 to TRBJ2-1; D not certain. CDR1 SGHNT and CDR2 YYREEE come from the germline V gene (reference sequence). Trimming pared 5 bases from V and 10 bases from J, leaving 13 bases between. The CDR3 runs 12 residues. The CDR3 region is CASRSSAVEQFF. In DNA form, the CDR3 reads TGTGCCAGCAGGTCTTCTGCGGTGGAGCAGTTCTTC.

V and J are TRBV5-4 and TRBJ2-1; 9 bases align to TRBD1. V trimming: 1 base; J trimming: 4 bases; junction bases outside the gene matches: 3. Germline assignment: CDR1 SGHNT and CDR2 YYREEE (reference sequence). The CDR3 extends over 15 amino acids. The CDR3 is CASSLWGQGYNEQFF. The CDR3 DNA reads TGTGCCAGCAGCTTGTGGGGACAGGGTTACAATGAGCAGTTCTTC.

V usage is TRBV24-1 and J usage is TRBJ2-7; 9 bases map to TRBD2. With V trimmed by 3 bases and J by 3 bases, 17 bases remained unmatched. The CDR3 has 19 amino acids. CDR1 is KGHDR, CDR2 SFDVKD, per germline. CDR3 protein: CATSDPRSLAGCPFYEQYF. The DNA for the CDR3 is TGTGCCACCAGTGATCCCCGGTCTCTAGCGGGGTGCCCGTTCTACGAGCAGTACTTC.

This clone occurred a few times. This sample includes further DNA sequences coding for the same CDR3. This sequence joins TRBV5-8 and TRBJ1-5; tentative D call: TRBD1 (5 bases). V lost 4 bases and J lost 0, with 11 bases in between. Germline CDR1 SGHTS, CDR2 YDEGEE. CDR3 length: 15 amino acids. CDR3 bases: TGTGCCAGCAGCATCCAGGGTTATAGCAATCAGCCCCAGCATTTT. This codes for CASSIQGYSNQPQHF.

The chain employs TRBV29-1 and TRBJ2-2; TRBD1 agrees at 10 bases. Germline V lookup: CDR1 SQVTM, CDR2 ANQGSEA. The CDR3 has 15 residues. V was clipped by 7 bases and J by 4 bases; unmatched bases: 9. As DNA, the CDR3 is TGCAGCGCCGGAGTGGGACAGGGGCGCACCGGGGAGCTGTTTTTT. Protein sequence: CSAGVGQGRTGELFF.

The rearrangement uses TRBV5-4 and TRBJ2-7; no reliable D call. The CDR3 is made up of 12 amino acids. Germline V CDR1 and CDR2: SGHNT, YYREEE (reference sequence). Trimming took off 3 bases at V and 0 bases at J, with 4 bases between the two ends. The CDR3, as DNA: TGTGCCAGCAGCTCCCACTCCTACGAGCAGTACTTC. As protein: CASSSHSYEQYF.

The chain combines TRBV19 with TRBJ2-2, with no clear D. CDR3 length: 13 residues. CDR1 LNHDA and CDR2 SQIVND come from the germline V gene (reference sequence). The V gene lost 7 bases and the J gene lost 7 bases, with 13 bases spanning the gap. The CDR3 region is CASTEGVDGELFF. Here the CDR3 DNA reads TGTGCCAGTACCGAAGGAGTGGACGGGGAGCTGTTTTTT.

CDR3 amino acids: CASSYGAGDLDEQFF. CDR3 nucleotide sequence: TGTGCCAGCAGTTACGGGGCGGGGGACCTTGATGAGCAGTTCTTC. The chain has TRBV6-5 and TRBJ2-1, with 7 bases fitting TRBD2. The V gene's germline CDR1 is MNHEY and CDR2 SVGAGI. The CDR3 runs to 15 residues. The trim removed 2 bases at V and 8 bases at J, leaving 9 bases unmatched.

The V gene is TRBV28, the J gene TRBJ2-3; the D gene is possibly TRBD1 (6 bases). Germline assignment: CDR1 MDHEN and CDR2 SYDVKM. V was clipped by 4 bases and J by 0 bases, with 20 bases between them. The CDR3 runs to 18 residues. Here the CDR3 DNA reads TGTGCCAGCAGTTCCCCAACCCTCAGGGGACCTAGCACAGATACGCAGTATTTT. Encoded protein: CASSSPTLRGPSTDTQYF.

Only a few counts were recorded for this clone. The chain employs TRBV5-4 and TRBJ2-1, with TRBD1 matching over 9 bases. This CDR3 is 14 amino acids long. Germline values: CDR1 SGHNT, CDR2 YYREEE (reference sequence). Unmatched junction bases numbered 3, after V lost 0 bases and J lost 8 bases. The CDR3 DNA sequence: TGTGCCAGCAGCTTGGCGGGACAGGGAGATGAGCAGTTCTTC. This gives the protein CASSLAGQGDEQFF. The full variable domain, in which reference TRBV5-4 and TRBJ2-1 provide the parts outside the CDR3, is ETGVTQSPTHLIKTRGQQVTLRCSSQSGHNTVSWYQQALGQGPQFIFQYYREEENGRGNFPPRFSGLQFPNYSSELNVNALELDDSALYLCASSLAGQGDEQFFGPGTRLTVL.

This chain connects TRBV28 to TRBJ2-7; 10 bases match TRBD1. Germline lookup yields CDR1 MDHEN and CDR2 SYDVKM. This CDR3 contains 16 residues. The ends lost 5 bases at V and 6 bases at J; junction bases unmatched: 13. CDR3 bases: TGTGCCAGCAGTCCGAACCTCGGGACAGGGGCGTTCGAGCAGTACTTC. It is translated as CASSPNLGTGAFEQYF.

This chain joins TRBV2 and TRBJ2-1, with 13 bases identical to TRBD2. The CDR3 loop spans 17 amino acids. Germline trimming cut 8 bases from V and 0 bases from J; bases unmatched to any gene: 7. Germline CDR1 reads SNHLY; CDR2 reads FYNNEI. The CDR3 sequence is CASEGLAGRSSYNEQFF. In nucleotides, the CDR3 is TGTGCCAGCGAGGGACTAGCGGGACGTAGCTCCTACAATGAGCAGTTCTTC.

The J gene is TRBJ2-2, the V gene TRBV4-1; 8 nucleotides line up with TRBD1. Germline V gene sequence: CDR1 MGHRA, CDR2 YSYEKL. This CDR3 has 16 amino acids. Germline trimming cut 1 base from V and 6 bases from J; bases unmatched to any gene: 7. The CDR3, as DNA: TGCGCCAGCAGCCAAGGCGGCAGGGGGCATCCCGGGGAGCTGTTTTTT. Translated, it gives CASSQGGRGHPGELFF.

This clone is deemed medium-sized. The V and J genes are TRBV29-1 and TRBJ2-7; 7 bases map to TRBD2. With V trimmed by 5 bases and J by 9 bases, 7 bases remained unmatched. The CDR3 runs to 11 residues. Germline V lookup: CDR1 SQVTM, CDR2 ANQGSEA. The CDR3 DNA reads as TGCAGCGTTCGAAGGGAGGGTACGCAGTACTTC. Translated: CSVRREGTQYF.

This clone was recorded a few times. The V gene is TRBV6-6, the J gene TRBJ2-1; D is perhaps TRBD1 (5 bases). In germline, CDR1 is MNHNY, CDR2 SVGAGI (reference sequence). The CDR3 spans 14 residues. V shed 6 bases and J shed 2 bases, with 11 bases lying between them. CDR3 amino acids: CASSKQVAYNEQFF. The CDR3 nucleotides read TGTGCCAGCAGCAAACAGGTCGCCTACAATGAGCAGTTCTTC.

The J gene is TRBJ1-5, the V gene TRBV5-6; no reliable D call. The ends were cut back, 5 bases at V and 0 bases at J, with 9 bases in the middle. Germline V lookup: CDR1 SGHDT, CDR2 YYEEEE. This CDR3 region has 14 residues. The CDR3 is CASSLAASNQPQHF. The CDR3 DNA is TGTGCCAGCAGTTTAGCTGCTAGCAATCAGCCCCAGCATTTT.

V usage is TRBV11-3 and J usage is TRBJ2-1; TRBD2 matches at 9 bases. The CDR3 runs 18 residues. CDR1 is SGHNT and CDR2 is YENEEA in the germline V gene. With 2 bases clipped from V and 0 bases from J, the junction kept 8 bases outside the gene matches. CDR3 amino acids: CASSLNGREGGSYNEQFF. In DNA form, the CDR3 reads TGTGCCAGCAGCTTAAATGGGCGGGAGGGGGGCTCCTACAATGAGCAGTTCTTC.